This T cell receptor (beta chain) was observed in a study of T cell responses to AZD1222 COVID-19 vaccine. As for the study in general: Investigators merged groups given second doses at roughly 4 or roughly 12 weeks. Broader study findings: Most donors were white British and more were female, and clonal diversity was possibly underestimated.

Germline trimming cut 2 bases from V and 1 base from J; bases unmatched to any gene: 7. This CDR3 is 16 amino acids long. Germline V gene lookup returns CDR1 SGHTA and CDR2 FQGNSA. Remarks on this clone: What it binds is unknown.

Sequencing was performed with immunoSEQ multiplex PCR; in TCRdb, only in-frame clones are kept and a portion is missing. The table lists 55,000 to 80,000 clones, roughly 80% of them singletons, with about 14% in the top ten. Sequences were derived from peripheral blood, sampled on day 0 of AZD1222 vaccination. The sequence came from an adult in good health. J is TRBJ2-7 and V is TRBV7-2; 8 bases map to TRBD1. The CDR3 is CASSLRGQGASYEQYF. For the CDR3, the DNA is TGTGCCAGCAGCTTACGAGGGCAGGGGGCGTCCTACGAGCAGTACTTC.